This TCR beta chain was recorded in a study of OX40 agonist ivuxolimab in advanced cancers. For the study at large: Patients were infused with ivuxolimab every 2 weeks at 0.01 to 10 mg/kg.

Patients with a history of autoimmune disease or on systemic immunosuppression were excluded. Trimming took 4 bases from V and 10 from J, leaving 8 bases between them. The germline V gene encodes CDR1 MDHEN and CDR2 SYDVKM. This CDR3 spans 11 amino acids. Overall study results and limits: Low normalized T-cell clonal expansion also characterized some of the nonresponders.

This clone was found once. Its antigen remains unidentified. Measured with immunoSEQ multiplex PCR; TCRdb has only the in-frame clones, and not every one. The table shows tens of thousands of clones, with almost 85% occurring only once. The chain combines TRBV28 with TRBJ2-1; unclear D gene. Specimen: CD4+ or CD8+ T cells sorted from blood, collected in a trial of the OX40 agonist ivuxolimab. The source of this sequence is an adult with an advanced solid tumor such as melanoma, head and neck, liver or kidney cancer. CDR3 sequence (DNA): TGTGCCAGCAGTTACACTGGGGAGCAGTTCTTC. It codes for CASSYTGEQFF.